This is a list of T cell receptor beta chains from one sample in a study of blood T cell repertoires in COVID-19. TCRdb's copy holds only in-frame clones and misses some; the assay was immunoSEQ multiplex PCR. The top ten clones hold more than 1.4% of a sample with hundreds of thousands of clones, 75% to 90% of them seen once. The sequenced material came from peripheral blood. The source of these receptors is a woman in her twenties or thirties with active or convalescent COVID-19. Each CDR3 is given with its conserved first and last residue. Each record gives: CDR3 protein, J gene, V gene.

CDR3aa: CASSEHRGMDNQPQHF
j_gene: TRBJ1-5
v_gene: TRBV6-1

CDR3aa: CASQARAPDDYGYTF
j_gene: TRBJ1-2
v_gene: TRBV7-9

CDR3aa: CASSSTWGPGNEQFF
j_gene: TRBJ2-1
v_gene: TRBV28

CDR3aa: CASGGAYEQYF
j_gene: TRBJ2-7
v_gene: TRBV7-9

CDR3aa: CASSLALAEIYEQYF
j_gene: TRBJ2-7
v_gene: TRBV7-8

CDR3aa: CATYSGTNPEQYF
j_gene: TRBJ2-7
v_gene: TRBV6-5

CDR3aa: CASSEFAGRDEKLFF
j_gene: TRBJ1-4
v_gene: TRBV25-1

CDR3aa: CASSSRGSVNNEQFF
j_gene: TRBJ2-1
v_gene: TRBV11-3

CDR3aa: CASSEWQTGNTIYF
j_gene: TRBJ1-3
v_gene: TRBV10-2

CDR3aa: CASSPLVVREQYF
j_gene: TRBJ2-7
v_gene: TRBV5-1

CDR3aa: CATSEGGGGYTF
j_gene: TRBJ1-2
v_gene: TRBV24-1

CDR3aa: CASGWSGGASGKQFF
j_gene: TRBJ2-1
v_gene: TRBV12-5

CDR3aa: CASRYLAGDYNEQFF
j_gene: TRBJ2-1
v_gene: TRBV2

CDR3aa: CASSDHPPGGLNEQYF
j_gene: TRBJ2-7
v_gene: TRBV6-1